What follows are 8 T cell receptor beta chains derived from one specimen sequenced in a study of identical twins. One entry per CDR3 protein, called by TCRdb with MiXCR from the 5' RACE reads. Of a few hundred thousand distinct CDR3 sequences in the sample, about 8.9% are singletons; the top ten hold 2.1%. This sample also appeared in a second study, on yellow fever vaccine responses in identical twins.

Sequenced material: memory (CD45RO+) T cells sorted from blood. These receptor sequences come from a woman between 18 and 29 years old in good health.

This clonotype has a handful of counts. This sequence joins TRBV2 and TRBJ2-3; 9 bases are a match to TRBD1. CDR1 and CDR2 from the germline V gene are SNHLY and FYNNEI. The CDR3 loop spans 13 amino acids. Losses at the gene ends were 8 bases for V and 5 bases for J; bases not matched to a gene: 5. The CDR3 DNA follows: TGTGCCAGCGAGGCGACAGGGGGAGATACGCAGTATTTT. Translating gives CASEATGGDTQYF.

At least ten counts were recorded for this clonotype. V gene TRBV7-8 combines with J gene TRBJ1-6; 7 nucleotides match TRBD1. The CDR3 consists of 15 residues. Trimming removed 4 bases from V and 6 bases from J; junction bases left unmatched: 6. Germline CDR1 SGHVS, CDR2 FQNEAQ. The CDR3 loop reads CASSSYRGGNSPLHF. The CDR3 bases are TGTGCCAGCAGCTCGTACAGGGGAGGTAATTCACCCCTCCACTTT.

This clonotype was recorded at least ten times. V is TRBV11-2 and J is TRBJ2-1, with 7 bases aligning to TRBD2. Germline CDR1 is SGHAT and CDR2 is FQNNGV. V shed 3 bases, J shed 5 bases, and the junction held 10 bases outside the gene matches. The CDR3 sequence is 16 residues long. This CDR3 reads CASSFRDSGRDNEQFF. CDR3 in DNA: TGTGCCAGCAGCTTCCGGGATAGCGGGCGGGACAATGAGCAGTTCTTC.

This clonotype was recorded many times. The J gene is TRBJ2-3, the V gene TRBV6-4, with TRBD1 identical over 10 bases. CDR1 is MRHNA and CDR2 is SNTAGT in the germline V gene. This CDR3 has 14 amino acids. J gave up 4 bases and V 2 bases, and 0 bases lay outside the gene matches. This chain's CDR3 is CASSDGQGADTQYF. Here the CDR3 DNA reads TGTGCCAGCAGTGACGGACAGGGGGCAGATACGCAGTATTTT.

In this sample, this clonotype turned up a few times. The CDR3 bases are TGCGCCAGCAGCCCTGACGGACAGCGCACAGATACGCAGTATTTT. This codes for CASSPDGQRTDTQYF. The chain has TRBV5-1 and TRBJ2-3, with D perhaps matching TRBD1 (6 bases). Trimming stripped 4 bases from V and 1 base from J, with 13 bases between. Germline V gene lookup returns CDR1 SGHRS and CDR2 YFSETQ. This CDR3 spans 15 amino acids. Full variable domain (remainder filled in from reference TRBV5-1 and TRBJ2-3): KAGVTQTPRYLIKTRGQQVTLSCSPISGHRSVSWYQQTPGQGLQFLFEYFSETQRNKGNFPGRFSGRQFSNSRSEMNVSTLELGDSALYLCASSPDGQRTDTQYFGPGTRLTVL.

This clonotype was detected a few times. The chain joins TRBV6-4 to TRBJ2-3; tentative D call: TRBD2 (6 bases). Trimming pared 0 bases from V and 3 bases from J, leaving 10 bases between. Germline lookup yields CDR1 MRHNA and CDR2 SNTAGT. The CDR3 covers 15 residues. CDR3 region: CASSDSTGETDTQYF. CDR3 DNA sequence: TGTGCCAGCAGTGACTCAACGGGAGAAACAGATACGCAGTATTTT.

This clonotype was counted only a few times. The V and J genes are TRBV10-3 and TRBJ2-3, with D perhaps given as TRBD1 or TRBD2 (5 bases each). CDR1 is ENHRY and CDR2 is SYGVKD in the germline V gene. CDR3 length: 14 amino acids. Trimming took off 6 bases at V and 0 bases at J, with 10 bases between the two ends. The CDR3 DNA sequence: TGTGCCATCAGCCGGGACGGAAGCACAGATACGCAGTATTTT. As protein: CAISRDGSTDTQYF.

In this sample, this clonotype turned up many times. The chain is built from TRBV7-9 and TRBJ2-3; D not certain. Germline assignment: CDR1 SEHNR and CDR2 FQNEAQ (reference sequence). The V gene lost 2 bases and the J gene lost 3 bases, with 12 bases spanning the gap. This CDR3 spans 15 amino acids. The CDR3 DNA sequence: TGTGCCAGCAGCTTATTCGACCGGCAGACAGATACGCAGTATTTT. It codes for CASSLFDRQTDTQYF.